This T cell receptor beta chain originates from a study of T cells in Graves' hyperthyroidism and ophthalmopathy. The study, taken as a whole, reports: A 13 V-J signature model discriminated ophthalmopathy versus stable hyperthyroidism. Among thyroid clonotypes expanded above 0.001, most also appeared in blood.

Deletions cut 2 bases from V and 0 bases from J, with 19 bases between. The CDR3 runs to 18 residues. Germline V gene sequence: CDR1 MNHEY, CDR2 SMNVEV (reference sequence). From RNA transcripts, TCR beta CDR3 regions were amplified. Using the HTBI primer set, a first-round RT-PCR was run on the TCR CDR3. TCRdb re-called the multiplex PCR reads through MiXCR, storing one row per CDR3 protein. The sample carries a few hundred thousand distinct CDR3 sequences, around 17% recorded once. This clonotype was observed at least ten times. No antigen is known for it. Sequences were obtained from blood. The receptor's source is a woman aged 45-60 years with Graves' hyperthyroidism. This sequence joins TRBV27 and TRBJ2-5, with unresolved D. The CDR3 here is CASSLRSARVGHQETQYF. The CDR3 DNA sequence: TGTGCCAGCAGTTTAAGGTCCGCCCGGGTAGGGCACCAAGAGACCCAGTACTTC.